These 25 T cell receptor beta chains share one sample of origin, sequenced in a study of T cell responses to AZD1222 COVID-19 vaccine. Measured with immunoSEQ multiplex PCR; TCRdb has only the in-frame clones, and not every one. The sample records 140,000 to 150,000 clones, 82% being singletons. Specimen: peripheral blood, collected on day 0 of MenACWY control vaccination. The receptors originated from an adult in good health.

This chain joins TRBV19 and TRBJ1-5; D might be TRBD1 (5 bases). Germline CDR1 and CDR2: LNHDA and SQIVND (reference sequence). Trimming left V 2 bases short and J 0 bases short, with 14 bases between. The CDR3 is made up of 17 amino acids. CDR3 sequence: CASSIRQRDYSNQPQHF. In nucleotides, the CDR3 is TGTGCCAGTAGTATACGACAGCGAGACTATAGCAATCAGCCCCAGCATTTT.

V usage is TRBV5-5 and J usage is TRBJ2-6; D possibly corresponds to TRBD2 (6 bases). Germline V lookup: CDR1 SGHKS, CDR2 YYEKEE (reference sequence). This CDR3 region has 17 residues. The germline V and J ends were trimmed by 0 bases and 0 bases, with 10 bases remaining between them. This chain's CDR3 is CASSLGPGGSGANVLTF. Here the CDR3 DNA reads TGTGCCAGCAGCTTGGGACCCGGGGGCTCTGGGGCCAACGTCCTGACTTTC.

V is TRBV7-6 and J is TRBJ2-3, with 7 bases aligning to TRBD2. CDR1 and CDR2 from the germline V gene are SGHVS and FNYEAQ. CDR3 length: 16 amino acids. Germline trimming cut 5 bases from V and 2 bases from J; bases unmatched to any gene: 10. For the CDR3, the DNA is TGTGCCAGCAGCAACAAACGGGGGGTAAACACAGATACGCAGTATTTT. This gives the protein CASSNKRGVNTDTQYF.

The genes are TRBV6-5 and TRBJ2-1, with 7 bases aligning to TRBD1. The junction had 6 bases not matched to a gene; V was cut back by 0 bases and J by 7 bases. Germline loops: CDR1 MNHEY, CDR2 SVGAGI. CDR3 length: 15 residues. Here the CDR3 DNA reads TGTGCCAGCAGTTACTCGGCAGGGGGATGGAATGAGCAGTTCTTC. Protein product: CASSYSAGGWNEQFF.

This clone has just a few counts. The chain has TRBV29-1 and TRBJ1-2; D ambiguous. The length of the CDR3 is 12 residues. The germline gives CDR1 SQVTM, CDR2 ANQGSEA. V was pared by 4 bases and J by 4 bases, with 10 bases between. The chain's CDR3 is CSVGALTYGYTF. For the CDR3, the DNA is TGCAGCGTTGGTGCCCTTACCTATGGCTACACCTTC.

CDR3 DNA sequence: TGTGCCAGCAGTTTAGGGAGCGGGGGGCCTCCCAGGCAGTATTTT. Amino acid sequence: CASSLGSGGPPRQYF. The gene calls are TRBV28 and TRBJ2-3, with TRBD2 identical over 9 bases. This CDR3 has 15 amino acids. The trim removed 2 bases at V and 11 bases at J, leaving 11 bases unmatched. CDR1 and CDR2 from the germline V gene are MDHEN and SYDVKM.

This chain's CDR3 is CASREGGTGPETQYF. The DNA of the CDR3 is TGCGCCAGCAGGGAAGGTGGGACAGGGCCCGAGACCCAGTACTTC. The chain is built from TRBV5-1 and TRBJ2-5; 9 nucleotides agree with TRBD1. The germline CDR1 and CDR2 sequences are SGHRS and YFSETQ. The CDR3 has 15 residues. J lost 5 bases, V lost 5 bases, and 10 bases had no gene match.

The DNA for the CDR3 is TGTGCCAGTAGTATAGATGCGACAGGGCGCTATGGCTACACCTTC. The encoded protein is CASSIDATGRYGYTF. The chain carries TRBV19 and TRBJ1-2, with 7 bases aligning to TRBD1. Germline CDR1 LNHDA, CDR2 SQIVND (reference sequence). The CDR3 sequence is 15 residues long. Germline trimming cut 0 bases from V and 4 bases from J; bases unmatched to any gene: 5.

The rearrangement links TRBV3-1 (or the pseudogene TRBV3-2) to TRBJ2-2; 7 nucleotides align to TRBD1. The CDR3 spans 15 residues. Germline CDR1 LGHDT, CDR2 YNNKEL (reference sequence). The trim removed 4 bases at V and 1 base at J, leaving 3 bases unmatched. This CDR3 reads CASSPRTGNTGELFF. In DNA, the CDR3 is TGTGCCAGCAGCCCCCGGACAGGGAACACCGGGGAGCTGTTTTTT.

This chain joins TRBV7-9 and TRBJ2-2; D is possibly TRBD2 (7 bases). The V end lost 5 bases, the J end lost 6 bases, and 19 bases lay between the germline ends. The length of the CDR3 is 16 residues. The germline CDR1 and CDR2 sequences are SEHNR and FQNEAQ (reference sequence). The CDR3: CASSPPRGGAPGELFF. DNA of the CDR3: TGTGCCAGCAGCCCCCCTAGGGGGGGGGCCCCCGGGGAGCTGTTTTTT.

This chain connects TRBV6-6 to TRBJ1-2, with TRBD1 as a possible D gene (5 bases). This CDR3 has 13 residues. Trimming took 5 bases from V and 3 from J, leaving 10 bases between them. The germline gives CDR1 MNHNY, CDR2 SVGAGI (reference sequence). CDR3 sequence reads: CASSLGVDYGYTF. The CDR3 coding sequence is TGTGCCAGCAGTCTAGGGGTTGACTATGGCTACACCTTC.

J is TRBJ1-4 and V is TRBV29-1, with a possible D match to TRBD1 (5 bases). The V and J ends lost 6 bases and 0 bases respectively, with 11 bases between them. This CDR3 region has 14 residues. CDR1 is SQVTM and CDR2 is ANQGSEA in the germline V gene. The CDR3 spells CSVAPGTTNEKLFF. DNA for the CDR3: TGCAGCGTGGCACCAGGGACAACTAATGAAAAACTGTTTTTT.

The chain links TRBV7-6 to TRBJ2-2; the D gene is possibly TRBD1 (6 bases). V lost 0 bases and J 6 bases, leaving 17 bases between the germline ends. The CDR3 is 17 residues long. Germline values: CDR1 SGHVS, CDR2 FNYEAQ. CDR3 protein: CASSLAAVGRGAGELFF. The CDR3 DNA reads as TGTGCCAGCAGCTTAGCGGCGGTCGGCAGGGGAGCCGGGGAGCTGTTTTTT.

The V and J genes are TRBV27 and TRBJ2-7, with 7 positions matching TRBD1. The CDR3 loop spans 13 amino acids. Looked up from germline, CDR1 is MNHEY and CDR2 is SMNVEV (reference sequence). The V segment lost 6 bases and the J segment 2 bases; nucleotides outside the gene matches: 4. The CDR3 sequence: CASRMGQTYEQYF. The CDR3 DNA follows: TGTGCCAGCAGGATGGGACAGACCTACGAGCAGTACTTC.

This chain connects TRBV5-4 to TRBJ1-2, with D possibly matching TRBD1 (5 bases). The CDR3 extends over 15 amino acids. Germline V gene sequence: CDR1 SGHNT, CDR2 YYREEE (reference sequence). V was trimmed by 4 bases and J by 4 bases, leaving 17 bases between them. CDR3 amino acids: CASSPAGGLVYGYTF. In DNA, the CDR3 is TGTGCCAGCAGCCCGGCTGGGGGTCTGGTCTATGGCTACACCTTC.

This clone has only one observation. DNA for the CDR3: TGTGCCAGCAGCCAAGATTCAGCGGGGGGGTTAGCCAAAAACATTCAGTACTTC. Translating gives CASSQDSAGGLAKNIQYF. This chain uses TRBV3-1 (or the pseudogene TRBV3-2) with TRBJ2-4, with 10 bases fitting TRBD2. Germline CDR1 is LGHDT and CDR2 is YNNKEL (reference sequence). V shed 0 bases and J 0 bases; nucleotides not matched to a gene: 5. The CDR3 length is 18 residues.

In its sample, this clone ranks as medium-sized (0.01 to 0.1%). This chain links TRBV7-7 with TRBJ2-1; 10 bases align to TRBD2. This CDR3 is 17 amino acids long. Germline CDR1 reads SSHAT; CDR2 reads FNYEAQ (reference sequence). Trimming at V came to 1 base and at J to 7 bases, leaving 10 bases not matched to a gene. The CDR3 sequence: CASSLDVGTSVVNEQFF. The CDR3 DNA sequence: TGTGCCAGCAGCTTAGACGTAGGGACTAGCGTTGTAAATGAGCAGTTCTTC. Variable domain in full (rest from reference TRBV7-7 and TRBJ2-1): GAGVSQSPRYKVTKRGQDVTLRCDPISSHATLYWYQQALGQGPEFLTYFNYEAQPDKSGLPSDRFSAERPEGSISTLTIQRTEQRDSAMYRCASSLDVGTSVVNEQFFGPGTRLTVL.

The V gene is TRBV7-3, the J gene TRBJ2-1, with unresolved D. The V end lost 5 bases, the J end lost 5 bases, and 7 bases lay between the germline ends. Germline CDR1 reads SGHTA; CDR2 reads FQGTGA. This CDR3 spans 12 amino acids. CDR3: CASSPSNNEQFF. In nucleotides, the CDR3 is TGTGCCAGCAGCCCCTCAAACAATGAGCAGTTCTTC.

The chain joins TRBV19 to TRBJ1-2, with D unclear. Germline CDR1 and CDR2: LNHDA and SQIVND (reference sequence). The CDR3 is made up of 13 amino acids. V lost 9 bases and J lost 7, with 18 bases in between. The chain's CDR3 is CASRLTELLGYTF. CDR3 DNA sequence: TGTGCCAGCCGGCTAACCGAACTCCTTGGCTACACCTTC. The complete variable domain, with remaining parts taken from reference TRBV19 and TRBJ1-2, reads DGGITQSPKYLFRKEGQNVTLSCEQNLNHDAMYWYRQDPGQGLRLIYYSQIVNDFQKGDIAEGYSVSREKKESFPLTVTSAQKNPTAFYLCASRLTELLGYTFGSGTRLTVV.

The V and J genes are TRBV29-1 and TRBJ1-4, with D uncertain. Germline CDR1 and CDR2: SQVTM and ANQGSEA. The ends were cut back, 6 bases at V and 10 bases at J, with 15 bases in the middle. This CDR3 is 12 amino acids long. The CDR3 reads CSVLRAEGKLFF. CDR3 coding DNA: TGCAGCGTCCTCCGGGCTGAAGGAAAACTGTTTTTT.

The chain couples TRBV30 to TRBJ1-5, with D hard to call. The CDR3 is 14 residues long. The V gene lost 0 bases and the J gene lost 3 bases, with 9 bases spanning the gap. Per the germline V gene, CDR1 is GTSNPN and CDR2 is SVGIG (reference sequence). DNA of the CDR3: TGTGCCTGGAGTGTACCGGACTACAATCAGCCCCAGCATTTT. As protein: CAWSVPDYNQPQHF.

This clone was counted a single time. The CDR3 reads CASRDSTSGANVLTF. Here the CDR3 DNA reads TGTGCCAGCAGAGACAGCACCTCTGGGGCCAACGTCCTGACTTTC. The chain has TRBV28 and TRBJ2-6; weak D call: TRBD1 (5 bases). Germline CDR1 MDHEN, CDR2 SYDVKM. The CDR3 extends over 15 amino acids. V lost 6 bases and J lost 0, with 9 bases in between. Full variable domain (missing parts from reference TRBV28 and TRBJ2-6): DVKVTQSSRYLVKRTGEKVFLECVQDMDHENMFWYRQDPGLGLRLIYFSYDVKMKEKGDIPEGYSVSREKKERFSLILESASTNQTSMYLCASRDSTSGANVLTFGAGSRLTVL.

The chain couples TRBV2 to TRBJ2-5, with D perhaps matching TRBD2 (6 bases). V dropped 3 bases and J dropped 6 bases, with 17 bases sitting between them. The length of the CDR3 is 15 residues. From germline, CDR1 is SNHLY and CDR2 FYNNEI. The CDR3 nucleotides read TGTGCCAGCAGTGAGGTGGAGGGAATTATCAAGACCCAGTACTTC. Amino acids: CASSEVEGIIKTQYF.

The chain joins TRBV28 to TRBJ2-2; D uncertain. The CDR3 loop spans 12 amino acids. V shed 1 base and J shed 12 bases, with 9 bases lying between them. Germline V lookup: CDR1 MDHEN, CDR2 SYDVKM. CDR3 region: CASSLSTKKLFF. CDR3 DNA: TGTGCCAGCAGTTTATCTACAAAAAAGCTGTTTTTT.

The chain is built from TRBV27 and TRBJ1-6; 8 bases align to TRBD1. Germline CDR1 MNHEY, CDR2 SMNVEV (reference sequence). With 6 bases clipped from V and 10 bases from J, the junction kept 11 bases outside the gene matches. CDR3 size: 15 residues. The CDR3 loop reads CASSPRTGSLSPLHF. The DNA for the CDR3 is TGTGCCAGCAGCCCCCGGACAGGGTCGTTATCACCCCTCCACTTT.